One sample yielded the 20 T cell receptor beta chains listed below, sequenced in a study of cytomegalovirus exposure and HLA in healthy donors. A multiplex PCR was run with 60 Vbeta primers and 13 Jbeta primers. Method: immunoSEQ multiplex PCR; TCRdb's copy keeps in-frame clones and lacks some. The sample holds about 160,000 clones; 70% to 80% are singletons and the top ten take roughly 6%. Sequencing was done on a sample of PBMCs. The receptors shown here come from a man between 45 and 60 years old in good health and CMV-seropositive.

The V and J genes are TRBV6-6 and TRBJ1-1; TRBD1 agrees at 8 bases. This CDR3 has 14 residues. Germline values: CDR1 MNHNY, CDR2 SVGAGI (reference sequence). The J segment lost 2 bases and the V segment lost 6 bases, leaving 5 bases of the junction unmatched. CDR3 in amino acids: CASRRDRTNTEAFF. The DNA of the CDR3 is TGTGCCAGCAGACGGGACAGGACCAACACTGAAGCTTTCTTT.

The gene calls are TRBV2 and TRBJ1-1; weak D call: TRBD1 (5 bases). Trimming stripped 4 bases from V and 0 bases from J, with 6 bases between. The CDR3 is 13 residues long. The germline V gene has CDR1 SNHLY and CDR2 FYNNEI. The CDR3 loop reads CASSGQMNTEAFF. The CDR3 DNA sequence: TGTGCCAGCAGTGGACAGATGAACACTGAAGCTTTCTTT. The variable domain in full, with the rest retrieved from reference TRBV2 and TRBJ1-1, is EPEVTQTPSHQVTQMGQEVILRCVPISNHLYFYWYRQILGQKVEFLVSFYNNEISEKSEIFDDQFSVERPDGSNFTLKIRSTKLEDSAMYFCASSGQMNTEAFFGQGTRLTVV.

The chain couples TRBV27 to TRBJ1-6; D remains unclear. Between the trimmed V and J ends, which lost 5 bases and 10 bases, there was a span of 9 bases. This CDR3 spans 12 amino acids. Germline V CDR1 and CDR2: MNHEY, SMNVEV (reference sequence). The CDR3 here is CASSAGESPLHF. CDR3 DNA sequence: TGTGCCAGCAGTGCCGGTGAATCACCCCTCCACTTT.

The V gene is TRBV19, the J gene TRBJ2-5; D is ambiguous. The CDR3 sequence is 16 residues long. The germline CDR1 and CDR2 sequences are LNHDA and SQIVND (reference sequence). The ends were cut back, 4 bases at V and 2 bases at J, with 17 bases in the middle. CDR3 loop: CASSTIPQFRQETQYF. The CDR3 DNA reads TGTGCCAGTAGTACCATCCCACAGTTCCGGCAAGAGACCCAGTACTTC.

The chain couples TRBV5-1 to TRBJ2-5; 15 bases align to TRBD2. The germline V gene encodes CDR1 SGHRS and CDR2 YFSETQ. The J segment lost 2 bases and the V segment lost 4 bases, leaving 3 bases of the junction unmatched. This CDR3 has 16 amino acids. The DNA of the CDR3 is TGCGCCAGCAGCCTAGGGACTAGCGGGAGGCAAGAGACCCAGTACTTC. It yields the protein CASSLGTSGRQETQYF.

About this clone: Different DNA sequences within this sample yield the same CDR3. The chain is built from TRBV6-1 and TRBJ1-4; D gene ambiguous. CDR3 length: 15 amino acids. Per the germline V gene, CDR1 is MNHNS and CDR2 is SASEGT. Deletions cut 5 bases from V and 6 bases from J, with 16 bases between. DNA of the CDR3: TGTGCCAGCAGTTCACGCGAGGGAGATTATGAAAAACTGTTTTTT. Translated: CASSSREGDYEKLFF.

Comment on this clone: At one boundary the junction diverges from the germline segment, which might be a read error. The CDR3 DNA sequence: TGTTCCAGCAGCTCCCCTTTGGGACTCACCTACAATGAGCAGTTCTTC. Protein: CSSSSPLGLTYNEQFF. The chain links TRBV7-9 to TRBJ2-1; a possible D gene is TRBD2 (6 bases). Germline-derived CDR1 and CDR2 are SEHNR and FQNEAQ (reference sequence). The CDR3 runs to 16 residues.

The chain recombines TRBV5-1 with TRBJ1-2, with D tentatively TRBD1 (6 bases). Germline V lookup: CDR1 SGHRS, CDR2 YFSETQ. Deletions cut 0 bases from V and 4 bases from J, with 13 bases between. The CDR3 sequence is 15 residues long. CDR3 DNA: TGCGCCAGCAGCTTGGCGGGACACCCTGGCTATGGCTACACCTTC. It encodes CASSLAGHPGYGYTF.

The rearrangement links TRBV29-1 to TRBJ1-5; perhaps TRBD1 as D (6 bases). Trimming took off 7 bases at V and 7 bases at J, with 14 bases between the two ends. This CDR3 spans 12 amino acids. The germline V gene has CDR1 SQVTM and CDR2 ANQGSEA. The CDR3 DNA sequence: TGCAGCGCTTCAACAGGGCACCAGCCCCAGCATTTT. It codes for CSASTGHQPQHF. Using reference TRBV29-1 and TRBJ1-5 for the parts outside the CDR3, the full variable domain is SAVISQKPSRDICQRGTSLTIQCQVDSQVTMMFWYRQQPGQSLTLIATANQGSEATYESGFVIDKFPISRPNLTFSTLTVSNMSPEDSSIYLCSASTGHQPQHFGDGTRLSIL.

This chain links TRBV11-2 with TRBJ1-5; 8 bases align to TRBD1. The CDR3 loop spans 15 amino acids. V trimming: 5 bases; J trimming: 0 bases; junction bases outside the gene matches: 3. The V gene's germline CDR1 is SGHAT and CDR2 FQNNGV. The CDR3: CASSPQGVSNQPQHF. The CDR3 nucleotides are TGTGCCAGCAGCCCACAGGGGGTTAGCAATCAGCCCCAGCATTTT.

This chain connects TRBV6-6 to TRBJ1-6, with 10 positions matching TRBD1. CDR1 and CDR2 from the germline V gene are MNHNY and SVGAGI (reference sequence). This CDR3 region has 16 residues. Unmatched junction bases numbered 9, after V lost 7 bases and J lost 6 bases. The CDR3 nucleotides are TGTGCCAGCACAGGGACAGGGGTAGTGAGTAATTCACCCCTCCACTTT. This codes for CASTGTGVVSNSPLHF.

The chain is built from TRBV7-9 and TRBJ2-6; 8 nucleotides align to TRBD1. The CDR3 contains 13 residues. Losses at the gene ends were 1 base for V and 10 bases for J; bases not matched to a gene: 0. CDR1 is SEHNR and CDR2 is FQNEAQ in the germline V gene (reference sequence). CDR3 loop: CASSLGTGNVLTF. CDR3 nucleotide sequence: TGTGCCAGCAGCTTAGGGACAGGGAACGTCCTGACTTTC.

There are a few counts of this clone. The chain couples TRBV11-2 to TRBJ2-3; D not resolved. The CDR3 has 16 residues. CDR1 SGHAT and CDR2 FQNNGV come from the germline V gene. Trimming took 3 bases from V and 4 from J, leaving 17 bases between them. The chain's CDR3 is CASSFLLGLEADTQYF. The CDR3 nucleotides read TGTGCCAGCAGCTTCCTCCTTGGCCTTGAAGCAGATACGCAGTATTTT.

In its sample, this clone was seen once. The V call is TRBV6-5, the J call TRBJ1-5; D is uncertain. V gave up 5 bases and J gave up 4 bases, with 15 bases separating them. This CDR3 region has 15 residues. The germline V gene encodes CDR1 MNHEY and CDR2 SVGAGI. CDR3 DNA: TGTGCCAGCAGTCCCTTCCGGGAACGTAATCAGCCCCAGCATTTT. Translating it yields CASSPFRERNQPQHF.

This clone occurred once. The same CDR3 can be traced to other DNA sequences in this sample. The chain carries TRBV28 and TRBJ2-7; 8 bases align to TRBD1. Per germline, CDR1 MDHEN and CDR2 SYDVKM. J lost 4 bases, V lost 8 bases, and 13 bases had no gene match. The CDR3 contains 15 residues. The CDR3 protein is CASGAPGTGGYEQYF. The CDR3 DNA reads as TGTGCCAGCGGGGCTCCCGGGACAGGAGGTTACGAGCAGTACTTC.

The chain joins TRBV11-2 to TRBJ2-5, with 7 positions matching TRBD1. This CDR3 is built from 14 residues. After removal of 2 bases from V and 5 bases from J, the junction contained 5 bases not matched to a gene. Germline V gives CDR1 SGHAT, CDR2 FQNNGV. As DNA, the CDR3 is TGTGCCAGCAGCTTATGGGGCAGGGGGGAGACCCAGTACTTC. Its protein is CASSLWGRGETQYF. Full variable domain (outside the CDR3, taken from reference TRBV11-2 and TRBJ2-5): EAGVAQSPRYKIIEKRQSVAFWCNPISGHATLYWYQQILGQGPKLLIQFQNNGVVDDSQLPKDRFSAERLKGVDSTLKIQPAKLEDSAVYLCASSLWGRGETQYFGPGTRLLVL.

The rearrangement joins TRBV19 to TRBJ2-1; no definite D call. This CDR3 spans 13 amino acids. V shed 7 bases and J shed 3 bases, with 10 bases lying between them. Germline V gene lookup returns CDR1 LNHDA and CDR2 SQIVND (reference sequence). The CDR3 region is CASTRDNYNEQFF. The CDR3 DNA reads TGTGCCAGTACCCGAGACAACTACAATGAGCAGTTCTTC.

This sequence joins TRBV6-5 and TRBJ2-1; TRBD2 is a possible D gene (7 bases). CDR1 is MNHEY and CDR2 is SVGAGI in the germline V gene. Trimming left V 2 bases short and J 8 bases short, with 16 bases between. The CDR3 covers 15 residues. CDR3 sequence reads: CASSYRLGGDDEQFF. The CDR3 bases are TGTGCCAGCAGTTACCGACTAGGGGGGGACGATGAGCAGTTCTTC.

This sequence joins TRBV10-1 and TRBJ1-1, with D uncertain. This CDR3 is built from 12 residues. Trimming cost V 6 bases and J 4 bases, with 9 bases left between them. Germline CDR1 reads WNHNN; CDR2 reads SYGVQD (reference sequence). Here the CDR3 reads CASSDLGTEAFF. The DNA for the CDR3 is TGCGCCAGCAGCGATCTAGGCACTGAAGCTTTCTTT.

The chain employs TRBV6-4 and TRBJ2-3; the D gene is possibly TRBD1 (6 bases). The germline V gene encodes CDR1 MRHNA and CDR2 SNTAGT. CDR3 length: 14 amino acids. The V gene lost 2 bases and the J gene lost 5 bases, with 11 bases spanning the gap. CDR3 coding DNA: TGTGCCAGCAGTGACAGGGGGAGACGAGATACGCAGTATTTT. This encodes CASSDRGRRDTQYF.